This is a list of T cell receptor beta chains from one sample in a study of T cells in Graves' hyperthyroidism and ophthalmopathy. TCRdb ran MiXCR on the multiplex PCR reads and lists one entry per CDR3 protein. This sample has some 180,000 distinct CDR3 sequences, with 17% found just once. The sample taken for sequencing was blood. The origin of the receptors is a woman between 50 and 59 years old with Graves' hyperthyroidism. Each CDR3 is given with its conserved first and last residue. A D gene is named only where the DNA matches it firmly. The size field is filled for only some rows; it gives once, few, many or a size class.

cdr3_length: 16
j_call: TRBJ1-6
v_call: TRBV6-2/TRBV6-3
clone_size: few
d_call: .
cdr3_nt: TGTGCCAGCAGGCCGACCAAGAGCTCCTATAATTCACCCCTCCACTTT
cdr3_aa: CASRPTKSSYNSPLHF

cdr3_length: 15
j_call: TRBJ1-1
v_call: TRBV3-1
clone_size: many
d_call: TRBD1
cdr3_nt: TGTGCCAGCAGCCAAGTAGGGACAGGGCGCACTGAAGCTTTCTTT
cdr3_aa: CASSQVGTGRTEAFF

cdr3_length: 16
j_call: TRBJ2-3
v_call: TRBV12-3/TRBV12-4
clone_size: many
d_call: TRBD2
cdr3_nt: TGTGCCAGCAGTTCAACGGGTGGACTAGCGAAATATACGCAGTATTTT
cdr3_aa: CASSSTGGLAKYTQYF

cdr3_length: 17
j_call: TRBJ2-5
v_call: TRBV7-2
clone_size: many
d_call: TRBD2
cdr3_nt: TGTGCCAGCAGCTTAGCTGCTAGCGGGAGGGGGAGGGAGACCCAGTACTTC
cdr3_aa: CASSLAASGRGRETQYF

cdr3_length: 13
j_call: TRBJ1-5
v_call: TRBV2
clone_size: .
d_call: .
cdr3_nt: TGTGCCAGCAGTGAAGGGGAGGATCAGCCCCAGCATTTT
cdr3_aa: CASSEGEDQPQHF

cdr3_length: 12
j_call: TRBJ2-1
v_call: TRBV5-8
clone_size: .
d_call: .
cdr3_nt: TGTGCCAGCAGCTTAACAGGCGGCGAGCAGTTCTTC
cdr3_aa: CASSLTGGEQFF

cdr3_length: 12
j_call: TRBJ1-1
v_call: TRBV6-1
clone_size: many
d_call: .
cdr3_nt: TGTGCCAGCAGTGAAAGTCGGACTGAAGCTTTCTTT
cdr3_aa: CASSESRTEAFF

cdr3_length: 17
j_call: TRBJ2-7
v_call: TRBV19
clone_size: .
d_call: TRBD2
cdr3_nt: TGTGCCAGTAGTATTACGAGTGGCGGGAGTAGGATTAGGGAGCAGTACTTC
cdr3_aa: CASSITSGGSRIREQYF

cdr3_length: 16
j_call: TRBJ2-2
v_call: TRBV7-2
clone_size: many
d_call: .
cdr3_nt: TGTGCCAGCAGCCCCACCCGGGGGAGGTCGACCGGGGAGCTGTTTTTT
cdr3_aa: CASSPTRGRSTGELFF

cdr3_length: 14
j_call: TRBJ2-7
v_call: TRBV6-1
clone_size: many
d_call: TRBD1
cdr3_nt: TGTGCCAGCAGTTATCCGGGACAGGGTTACGAGCAGTACTTC
cdr3_aa: CASSYPGQGYEQYF

cdr3_length: 13
j_call: TRBJ2-2
v_call: TRBV20-1
clone_size: .
d_call: .
cdr3_nt: TGCAGTGCTGACCGGGACTTCTCCGGGGAGCTGTTTTTT
cdr3_aa: CSADRDFSGELFF

cdr3_length: 14
j_call: TRBJ1-2
v_call: TRBV7-9
clone_size: .
d_call: TRBD1
cdr3_nt: TGTGCCAGCAGCTCTGGGACAGGGATCTTGGGCTACACCTTC
cdr3_aa: CASSSGTGILGYTF

cdr3_length: 15
j_call: TRBJ1-1
v_call: TRBV28
clone_size: many
d_call: TRBD1
cdr3_nt: TGTGCCAGCAGTACCCAGACAGGGCTGAACACTGAAGCTTTCTTT
cdr3_aa: CASSTQTGLNTEAFF

cdr3_length: 14
j_call: TRBJ1-2
v_call: TRBV27
clone_size: .
d_call: .
cdr3_nt: TGTGCCAGCACCTCTGGACCTTTGGGGGGAGGCTACACCTTC
cdr3_aa: CASTSGPLGGGYTF

cdr3_length: 16
j_call: TRBJ2-1
v_call: TRBV2
clone_size: many
d_call: TRBD2
cdr3_nt: TGTGCCAGCAGTGAACGTGCTAGCGGGAGTTATCATGAGCAGTTCTTC
cdr3_aa: CASSERASGSYHEQFF

cdr3_length: 14
j_call: TRBJ1-2
v_call: TRBV20-1
clone_size: .
d_call: TRBD1
cdr3_nt: TGCAGTGCCCTACCACACAGGGGGCAATGGGGCTACACCTTC
cdr3_aa: CSALPHRGQWGYTF

cdr3_length: 15
j_call: TRBJ2-5
v_call: TRBV5-4
clone_size: once
d_call: TRBD2
cdr3_nt: TGTGCCAGCAGCTTGCGTTGGACTAGCCAAGAGACCCAGTACTTC
cdr3_aa: CASSLRWTSQETQYF

cdr3_length: 15
j_call: TRBJ2-2
v_call: TRBV6-1
clone_size: .
d_call: .
cdr3_nt: TGTGCCAGCAATAGCGACCTAGGGGGAACCGGGGAGCTGTTTTTT
cdr3_aa: CASNSDLGGTGELFF

cdr3_length: 14
j_call: TRBJ2-1
v_call: TRBV11-3
clone_size: many
d_call: .
cdr3_nt: TGTGCCAGCAGCTTAGATCTCCAGTTCCATGAGCAGTTCTTC
cdr3_aa: CASSLDLQFHEQFF

cdr3_length: 13
j_call: TRBJ2-2
v_call: TRBV30
clone_size: .
d_call: .
cdr3_nt: TGTGCCTGGAGTTCGGTGTTGACCGGGGAGCTGTTTTTT
cdr3_aa: CAWSSVLTGELFF

cdr3_length: 13
j_call: TRBJ2-5
v_call: TRBV18
clone_size: many
d_call: .
cdr3_nt: TGTGCCAGCTCACCGGGAGCCCAAGAGACCCAGTACTTC
cdr3_aa: CASSPGAQETQYF

cdr3_length: 14
j_call: TRBJ2-1
v_call: TRBV29-1
clone_size: few
d_call: TRBD2
cdr3_nt: TGCAGCGGAAAACTAGCGGGAGGGATTGCTGAGCAGTTCTTC
cdr3_aa: CSGKLAGGIAEQFF

cdr3_length: 13
j_call: TRBJ1-4
v_call: TRBV7-9
clone_size: few
d_call: .
cdr3_nt: TGTGCCGGGAAAGGGGATTGGAGTGAAAAACTGTTTTTT
cdr3_aa: CAGKGDWSEKLFF

cdr3_length: 13
j_call: TRBJ2-3
v_call: TRBV25-1
clone_size: few
d_call: .
cdr3_nt: TGTGCCAGCAATCGAGGGAATGGAGATACGCAGTATTTT
cdr3_aa: CASNRGNGDTQYF

cdr3_length: 12
j_call: TRBJ1-3
v_call: TRBV30
clone_size: many
d_call: .
cdr3_nt: TGTGCCTGGAGAGCCCTGGCTAACACCATATATTTT
cdr3_aa: CAWRALANTIYF

cdr3_length: 10
j_call: TRBJ1-1
v_call: TRBV12-3/TRBV12-4
clone_size: many
d_call: .
cdr3_nt: TGTGCCAGCAGTCGGATGGAGGCTTTCTTT
cdr3_aa: CASSRMEAFF

cdr3_length: 14
j_call: TRBJ2-7
v_call: TRBV2
clone_size: .
d_call: .
cdr3_nt: TGTGCCAGCAGTGAAGAGGTCCATAGCTCCGAGCAGTACTTC
cdr3_aa: CASSEEVHSSEQYF

cdr3_length: 12
j_call: TRBJ2-5
v_call: TRBV5-5
clone_size: many
d_call: .
cdr3_nt: TGTGCCAGCAGCGTTACAGAAGAGACCCAGTACTTC
cdr3_aa: CASSVTEETQYF

cdr3_length: 16
j_call: TRBJ2-1
v_call: TRBV11-3
clone_size: many
d_call: TRBD2
cdr3_nt: TGTGCCAGCAGCTCTCGGACTAGCGGTAACTACAATGAGCAGTTCTTC
cdr3_aa: CASSSRTSGNYNEQFF

cdr3_length: 14
j_call: TRBJ2-5
v_call: TRBV20-1
clone_size: .
d_call: .
cdr3_nt: TGCAGTCTCATATTGCTGGGGCAGGGACAGACCCAGTACTTC
cdr3_aa: CSLILLGQGQTQYF

cdr3_length: 20
j_call: TRBJ2-1
v_call: TRBV9
clone_size: .
d_call: TRBD2
cdr3_nt: TGTGCCAGCAGCGTAGCTTATAGGACTAGCGGGAGGAGTCCCTACAATGAGCAGTTCTTC
cdr3_aa: CASSVAYRTSGRSPYNEQFF

cdr3_length: 15
j_call: TRBJ1-2
v_call: TRBV12-5
clone_size: many
d_call: .
cdr3_nt: TGTGCTAGTGGTTTGGTACTTACAGGGCAAACTGGCTACACCTTC
cdr3_aa: CASGLVLTGQTGYTF

cdr3_length: 12
j_call: TRBJ1-1
v_call: TRBV11-2
clone_size: many
d_call: .
cdr3_nt: TGTGCCAGCGGATGGGAGGTCACTGAAGCTTTCTTT
cdr3_aa: CASGWEVTEAFF

cdr3_length: 14
j_call: TRBJ1-2
v_call: TRBV12-3/TRBV12-4
clone_size: many
d_call: .
cdr3_nt: TGTGCCAGCAGACCGGACACGGAAAGTTATGGCTACACCTTC
cdr3_aa: CASRPDTESYGYTF

cdr3_length: 13
j_call: TRBJ1-5
v_call: TRBV3-1
clone_size: .
d_call: .
cdr3_nt: TGTCCCAGCAGCCTGAAAGGGAATCAGCCCCAGCATTTT
cdr3_aa: CPSSLKGNQPQHF

cdr3_length: 16
j_call: TRBJ2-5
v_call: TRBV5-4
clone_size: .
d_call: TRBD2
cdr3_nt: TGTGCCAGCAGCATACGGACTAGCGGGAGTCGGGAGACCCAGTACTTC
cdr3_aa: CASSIRTSGSRETQYF

cdr3_length: 15
j_call: TRBJ2-1
v_call: TRBV6-1
clone_size: many
d_call: .
cdr3_nt: TGTGCCAGCAGTGAGACCCCCATGGGCACTGATGAGCAGTTCTTC
cdr3_aa: CASSETPMGTDEQFF

cdr3_length: 15
j_call: TRBJ2-7
v_call: TRBV20-1
clone_size: many
d_call: TRBD2
cdr3_nt: TGCAGTGCTATCAAGACTAGCGGGAGGATAAACGAGCAGTACTTC
cdr3_aa: CSAIKTSGRINEQYF

cdr3_length: 12
j_call: TRBJ1-1
v_call: TRBV7-2
clone_size: .
d_call: .
cdr3_nt: TGTGCCAGCAGCCCCGAGGGGTGGACAGTTTTCTTT
cdr3_aa: CASSPEGWTVFF

cdr3_length: 14
j_call: TRBJ1-1
v_call: TRBV9
clone_size: many
d_call: .
cdr3_nt: TGTGCCAGCAGCGTAGATCGGGGGAACACTGAAGCTTTCTTT
cdr3_aa: CASSVDRGNTEAFF

cdr3_length: 15
j_call: TRBJ2-1
v_call: TRBV7-3
clone_size: .
d_call: TRBD1
cdr3_nt: TGTGCCAGCAGCTTGGGACAGGTCGGGAATGGTGAGCAGTTCTTC
cdr3_aa: CASSLGQVGNGEQFF